This T cell receptor (beta chain) derives from a study of shared clonotypes between healthy human individuals. V shed 5 bases, J shed 7 bases, and the junction held 19 bases outside the gene matches. In germline, CDR1 is SEHNR, CDR2 FQNEAQ (reference sequence). This CDR3 comprises 18 residues. Positive CCR7 selection of CD45RO-negative cells yielded the naive CD8 cells, and terminally differentiated effector memory CD45RA+ cells were excluded. TCRdb's table, derived via immunoSEQ multiplex PCR, lists solely in-frame clones and lacks some. The sample has around 2,100,000 clones; about 95% are singletons.

This receptor was identified in a man younger than 35 in good health. The sequenced material came from naive CD8+ T cells sorted from blood. V gene TRBV7-9 combines with J gene TRBJ2-1; TRBD2 agrees at 8 bases. The CDR3 DNA reads as TGTGCCAGCAGCCCCCCGGGTGGCAAAGCGGGAGATGTGAATGAGCAGTTCTTC. This sequence encodes CASSPPGGKAGDVNEQFF. Combining the CDR3 with reference TRBV7-9 and TRBJ2-1 gives the whole variable domain DTGVSQNPRHKITKRGQNVTFRCDPISEHNRLYWYRQTLGQGPEFLTYFQNEAQLEKSRLLSDRFSAERPKGSFSTLEIQRTEQGDSAMYLCASSPPGGKAGDVNEQFFGPGTRLTVL.